This entry lists 17 T cell receptor beta chains sequenced from one sample in a study of cytomegalovirus exposure and HLA in healthy donors. Measured with immunoSEQ multiplex PCR; TCRdb has only the in-frame clones, and not every one. The table includes some 70,000 clones, around 85% detected once. Sample: PBMCs. These receptors were collected from a man aged 30 to 39 in good health and CMV-seronegative.

The V gene is TRBV6-5, the J gene TRBJ2-7; D is possibly TRBD1 (6 bases). The CDR3 has 14 residues. V lost 2 bases, J lost 6 bases, and 14 bases lay in between. Germline lookup yields CDR1 MNHEY and CDR2 SVGAGI. The CDR3 DNA is TGTGCCAGCAGTTACGCAGGGGTTGAAGGCGAGCAGTACTTC. Translation: CASSYAGVEGEQYF.

The chain carries TRBV5-4 and TRBJ2-5; D is uncertain. Trimming pared 3 bases from V and 7 bases from J, leaving 13 bases between. The CDR3 loop spans 13 amino acids. Germline V CDR1 and CDR2: SGHNT, YYREEE (reference sequence). The CDR3 loop is CASSSITVGTQYF. CDR3 bases: TGTGCCAGCAGCTCAATAACAGTCGGGACCCAGTACTTC. Filled out from reference TRBV5-4 and TRBJ2-5, the complete variable domain reads ETGVTQSPTHLIKTRGQQVTLRCSSQSGHNTVSWYQQALGQGPQFIFQYYREEENGRGNFPPRFSGLQFPNYSSELNVNALELDDSALYLCASSSITVGTQYFGPGTRLLVL.

The chain is built from TRBV27 and TRBJ1-2, with 9 bases identical to TRBD1. Germline V gene sequence: CDR1 MNHEY, CDR2 SMNVEV (reference sequence). V gave up 8 bases and J gave up 2 bases; unmatched junction bases: 24. The CDR3 is made up of 20 amino acids. The CDR3 bases are TGTGCCAGCGGAATACCTTACAGGGGGCCCCATCAGGTCGAAAACTATGGCTACACCTTC. Translating it yields CASGIPYRGPHQVENYGYTF.

The J gene is TRBJ1-2, the V gene TRBV10-3, with 8 bases aligning to TRBD1. The germline V gene encodes CDR1 ENHRY and CDR2 SYGVKD. The CDR3 has 14 residues. V lost 4 bases to trimming and J lost 3 bases; unmatched junction nucleotides: 4. CDR3 in DNA: TGTGCCATCAGTGCGGACAGGGAGGACTATGGCTACACCTTC. Translating it yields CAISADREDYGYTF.

The chain combines TRBV6-4 with TRBJ1-2, with D possibly TRBD1 on 6 matching bases. The germline CDR1 and CDR2 sequences are MRHNA and SNTAGT. Trimming left V 6 bases short and J 0 bases short, with 17 bases between. The CDR3 loop spans 16 amino acids. CDR3 bases: TGTGCCAGCAGAGTATCGGGGGGCGCCTCTAACTATGGCTACACCTTC. Protein: CASRVSGGASNYGYTF.

The CDR3 DNA is TGTGCCAGCAGTGACCAAGAGGGACAGCCCCAGCATTTT. This encodes CASSDQEGQPQHF. This chain links TRBV6-4 with TRBJ1-5; D gene uncertain. The CDR3 runs to 13 residues. V was pared by 2 bases and J by 7 bases, with 9 bases between. CDR1 and CDR2 (germline): MRHNA, SNTAGT.

The chain carries TRBV28 and TRBJ2-5; possibly TRBD1 for D (6 bases). Germline CDR1 and CDR2: MDHEN and SYDVKM. Trimming pared 3 bases from V and 4 bases from J, leaving 18 bases between. The CDR3 spans 16 residues. The CDR3 DNA sequence: TGTGCCAGCAGTTTCTATGGGACAAAACGGGGAGAGACCCAGTACTTC. Translating it yields CASSFYGTKRGETQYF.

The CDR3 spells CASSHRVGDTQYF. The CDR3 nucleotides are TGTGCCAGCAGCCACAGGGTGGGAGATACGCAGTATTTT. The chain employs TRBV5-6 and TRBJ2-3, with a weak D call TRBD1 (6 bases). Trimming removed 4 bases from V and 5 bases from J, with 11 bases in between. The length of the CDR3 is 13 residues. Germline V gene lookup returns CDR1 SGHDT and CDR2 YYEEEE.

The chain employs TRBV5-6 and TRBJ2-7; D perhaps matches TRBD2 (5 bases). CDR3 length equals 15 residues. The V and J ends lost 1 base and 5 bases respectively, with 16 bases between them. Per germline, CDR1 SGHDT and CDR2 YYEEEE. CDR3 coding DNA: TGTGCCAGCAGCTTGTATGTGACCCTCGGGAACGAGCAGTACTTC. Amino acids: CASSLYVTLGNEQYF.

J is TRBJ2-7 and V is TRBV7-8; no clear D. V lost 3 bases, J lost 1 base, and 7 bases lay in between. In germline, CDR1 is SGHVS, CDR2 FQNEAQ. The CDR3 totals 13 residues. CDR3 protein: CASSLQVSYEQYV. The CDR3 nucleotides are TGTGCCAGCAGCTTGCAGGTTTCCTACGAGCAGTACGTC.

V and J are TRBV29-1 and TRBJ2-3; possibly TRBD2 for D (5 bases). This CDR3 comprises 13 residues. CDR1 and CDR2 from the germline V gene are SQVTM and ANQGSEA. V shed 3 bases and J shed 2 bases, with 9 bases lying between them. CDR3 region: CSVEGVNTDTQYF. For the CDR3, the DNA is TGCAGCGTTGAGGGAGTAAACACAGATACGCAGTATTTT.

The rearrangement joins TRBV21-1 to TRBJ2-2; whether TRBD2, the table's D call, matches the DNA was not checked. TRBV21-1 is described as a pseudogene. The CDR3 runs to 13 residues. The CDR3 loop reads CASINFNTGELFF. CDR3 bases: TGTGCCAGCATCAACTTCAACACCGGGGAGCTGTTTTTT.

The table lists this clone with a few counts. The V and J genes are TRBV7-3 and TRBJ2-7, with 9 nucleotides matching TRBD1. V gave up 5 bases and J gave up 3 bases; unmatched junction bases: 8. From germline, CDR1 is SGHTA and CDR2 FQGTGA. The length of the CDR3 is 15 residues. CDR3: CASSASGTGNYEQYF. CDR3 in DNA: TGTGCCAGCAGCGCGTCCGGGACAGGGAACTACGAGCAGTACTTC.

This sequence joins TRBV10-3 and TRBJ2-7; 15 bases are a match to TRBD2. This CDR3 spans 19 amino acids. With V trimmed by 4 bases and J by 3 bases, 13 bases remained unmatched. Per the germline V gene, CDR1 is ENHRY and CDR2 is SYGVKD. The CDR3 DNA reads TGTGCCATCAGTGGGGGACTAGCGGGGGGCCACCGCGGGATCTACGAGCAGTACTTC. The encoded protein is CAISGGLAGGHRGIYEQYF.

The J gene is TRBJ2-4, the V gene TRBV4-3, with 9 bases lining up with TRBD1. CDR1 and CDR2 from the germline V gene are LGHNA and YSLEER. This CDR3 contains 16 residues. Trimming took 1 base from V and 1 from J; bases not matched to a gene: 2. The CDR3 DNA reads TGCGCCAGCAGCCAAGGGACAGGGGCGGCCAAAAACATTCAGTACTTC. Encoded protein: CASSQGTGAAKNIQYF.

This sequence joins TRBV7-2 and TRBJ2-2, with TRBD1 matching over 7 bases. V shed 6 bases, J shed 0 bases, and the junction held 1 base outside the gene matches. In germline, CDR1 is SGHTA, CDR2 FQGNSA. This CDR3 region has 14 residues. This chain's CDR3 is CASRGQPNTGELFF. The CDR3 nucleotides are TGTGCCAGCAGGGGACAGCCGAACACCGGGGAGCTGTTTTTT.

This clone has only one observation. The CDR3 nucleotides read TGTGCCAGCAGTGTTGGGACAGGGGGCCTCAATCAGCCCCAGCATTTT. Translating gives CASSVGTGGLNQPQHF. V and J are TRBV2 and TRBJ1-5, with 12 bases matching TRBD1. The junction had 4 bases not matched to a gene; V was cut back by 4 bases and J by 3 bases. The CDR3 spans 16 residues. Germline lookup yields CDR1 SNHLY and CDR2 FYNNEI.